Listed below are T cell receptor beta chains from one sample, sequenced in a study of a mutant IDH1 vaccine in newly diagnosed glioma. Their antigen targets remain unknown. Profiled with immunoSEQ multiplex PCR; TCRdb holds only in-frame clones, not every one. The sample lists roughly 50,000 clones; around four fifths were seen once. Sequencing was performed on PBMCs, taken from a glioma patient whose treatment included an IDH1 peptide vaccine. These receptor sequences come from a woman under 30 with glioma. Each CDR3 is given without its conserved first and last residue. A D gene is named only where the DNA matches it firmly.

TRBJ1-2 | TRBV6-5 | NA | ASSYSAGLKGYT
TRBJ1-1 | TRBV11-2 | NA | ASSLGWGNTEAF
TRBJ2-3 | TRBV9 | TRBD2 | ASSVDPPGGVEDTQY
TRBJ1-2 | TRBV5-1 | NA | ASSLAGKGYT
TRBJ1-2 | TRBV7-2 | NA | ASSLEGQSPGYGYT
TRBJ2-7 | TRBV5-6 | NA | ASNTLKRKQN
TRBJ2-7 | TRBV18 | TRBD2 | ASSPSGGRAHEQY
TRBJ1-1 | TRBV19 | NA | ASQGKGDTEAF
TRBJ2-5 | TRBV5-1 | TRBD2 | ASSPTSGRAGETQY
TRBJ1-4 | TRBV7-9 | NA | ASSTSTGQNEKLF
TRBJ2-7 | TRBV4-1 | NA | ASSQVEGAHPY
TRBJ2-2 | TRBV5-1 | NA | ASSLTGTPDTGELF
TRBJ2-5 | TRBV4-1 | TRBD2 | ASSPPGRSGGQVKETQY
TRBJ1-1 | TRBV12-1 | NA | ASSFEQGLMNTEAF
TRBJ2-1 | TRBV7-9 | NA | ASRVEFGLRYEQF
TRBJ1-1 | TRBV19 | NA | ASSAVRAF
TRBJ1-3 | TRBV11-2 | NA | ASSLYSGNTIY
TRBJ2-3 | TRBV21-1 | NA | ASSKVGTSEKDTQY
TRBJ2-3 | TRBV6-5 | NA | ASRPSGRTDTQY
TRBJ2-3 | TRBV7-8 | TRBD1 | ASSAGQGPGTDTQY
TRBJ2-3 | TRBV9 | NA | ASSVDLGNRLGSTDTQY
TRBJ2-5 | TRBV6-5 | NA | ASRPPGLHQTQY
TRBJ1-2 | TRBV5-1 | TRBD1 | ASRIPGQGAERGYT
TRBJ2-1 | TRBV5-6 | TRBD1 | ASSFGQGNEQF
TRBJ1-6 | TRBV6-9 | NA | ASRTNSPLH
TRBJ1-1 | TRBV5-4 | TRBD1 | ASSLGGTGWASTEAF
TRBJ2-7 | TRBV9 | NA | ASSVEAGAYEQY
TRBJ2-3 | TRBV13 | NA | ASSPQEGGDTDTQY
TRBJ1-2 | TRBV5-1 | NA | ASSFGQGSNGYT
TRBJ1-1 | TRBV29-1 | TRBD1 | SVEGQGPEAF
TRBJ2-2 | TRBV5-6 | NA | ASGGTSNTGELF
TRBJ1-1 | TRBV28 | NA | ASSLWSPGVNTEAF
TRBJ2-7 | TRBV12-5 | TRBD2 | ASGSSGGYEQY
TRBJ1-2 | TRBV19 | NA | ASRNPGLGFRNGYT
TRBJ1-2 | TRBV2 | TRBD1 | ASSATGTANYGYT
TRBJ1-4 | TRBV7-8 | NA | ASRQERGVGLNEKLF
TRBJ2-3 | TRBV5-1 | NA | ASSFEGSGFRREDTQY
TRBJ2-3 | TRBV5-1 | TRBD2 | ASSLEALAGVLADTQY
TRBJ2-5 | TRBV11-3 | NA | ASSLDPGEETQY
TRBJ1-5 | TRBV7-9 | TRBD1 | ASSPTADRGGYGPQH
TRBJ2-7 | TRBV7-2 | TRBD1 | ASSLWTGPYEQY
TRBJ2-5 | TRBV14 | TRBD2 | ASSQDVLAGVGETQY
TRBJ1-2 | TRBV27 | NA | ASSPRPYGYT
TRBJ1-5 | TRBV7-3 | TRBD1 | ASSLWTGGQPQH
TRBJ2-7 | TRBV27 | TRBD2 | ASSLLAGSSYEQY
TRBJ1-1 | TRBV7-9 | NA | ASSPLGGNTEAF
TRBJ2-7 | TRBV27 | NA | ASSSQLDSYEQY
TRBJ2-6 | TRBV19 | NA | ASSLRPANGANVLT
TRBJ2-3 | TRBV10-3 | NA | AISPGTATY